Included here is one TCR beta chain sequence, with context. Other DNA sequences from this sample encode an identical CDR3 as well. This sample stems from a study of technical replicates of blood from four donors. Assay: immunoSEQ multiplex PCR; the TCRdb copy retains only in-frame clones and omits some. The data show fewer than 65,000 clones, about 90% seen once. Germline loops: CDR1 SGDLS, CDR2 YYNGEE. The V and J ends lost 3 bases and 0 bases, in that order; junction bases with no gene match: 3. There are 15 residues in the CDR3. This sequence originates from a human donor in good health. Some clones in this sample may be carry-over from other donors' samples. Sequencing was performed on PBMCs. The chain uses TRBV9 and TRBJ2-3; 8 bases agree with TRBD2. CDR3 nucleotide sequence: TGTGCCAGCAGCGGAGGCGGGGGGAGCACAGATACGCAGTATTTT. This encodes CASSGGGGSTDTQYF. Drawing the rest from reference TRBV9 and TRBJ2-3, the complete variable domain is DSGVTQTPKHLITATGQRVTLRCSPRSGDLSVYWYQQSLDQGLQFLIQYYNGEERAKGNILERFSAQQFPDLHSELNLSSLELGDSALYFCASSGGGGSTDTQYFGPGTRLTVL.